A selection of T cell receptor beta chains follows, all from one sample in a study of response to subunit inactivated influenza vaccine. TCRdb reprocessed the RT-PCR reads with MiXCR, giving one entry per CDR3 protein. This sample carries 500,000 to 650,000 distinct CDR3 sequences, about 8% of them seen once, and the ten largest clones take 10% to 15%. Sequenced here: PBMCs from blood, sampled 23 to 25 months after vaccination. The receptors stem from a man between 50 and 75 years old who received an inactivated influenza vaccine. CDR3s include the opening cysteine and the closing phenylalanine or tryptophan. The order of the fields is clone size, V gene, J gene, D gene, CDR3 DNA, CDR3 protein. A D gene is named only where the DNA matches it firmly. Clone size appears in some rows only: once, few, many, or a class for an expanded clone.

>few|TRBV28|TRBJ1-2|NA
TGTGCCAGCAGTTCTACTCGGGGGCGCAGCTATGGCTACACCTTC
CASSSTRGRSYGYTF
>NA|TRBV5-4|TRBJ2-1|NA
TGTGCCAGCAGCTTGCCGGTAGGGAAGAGTGAGCAGTTCTTC
CASSLPVGKSEQFF
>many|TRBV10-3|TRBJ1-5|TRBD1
TGTGCCATCAGTAGGGACAGGGAACAGCCCCAGCATTTT
CAISRDREQPQHF
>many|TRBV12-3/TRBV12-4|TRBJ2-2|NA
TGTGCCAGCCGGACCAGGCCCACCGGGGAGCTGTTTTTT
CASRTRPTGELFF
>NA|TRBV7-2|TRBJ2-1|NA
TGTGCCAGCAGCACCAAGGTCCGGGAGATTGGGAATGAGCAGTTCTTC
CASSTKVREIGNEQFF
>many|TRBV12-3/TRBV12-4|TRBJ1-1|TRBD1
TGTGCCAGCAGTTTAGGAACAGGGGCAAACACTGAAGCTTTCTTT
CASSLGTGANTEAFF
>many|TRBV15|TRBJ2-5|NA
TGTGCCACCAGCAGAGATCGGAGGGAGACCCAGTACTTC
CATSRDRRETQYF
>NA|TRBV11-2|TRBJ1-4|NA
TGTGCCAGCAGCTTAAGGCATACAAATGAAAAACTGTTTTTT
CASSLRHTNEKLFF
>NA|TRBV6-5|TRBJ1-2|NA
TGTGCCAGCAGTTACGCCGGGGGCGCAGGCTATGGCTACACCTTC
CASSYAGGAGYGYTF
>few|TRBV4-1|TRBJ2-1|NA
TGCGCCAGCAGCCAAACAGGGTCCTACAATGAGCAGTTCTTC
CASSQTGSYNEQFF
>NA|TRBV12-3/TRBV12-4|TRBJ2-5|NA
TGTGCCAGCAGTTTTTCAAGGGCCCAAGAGACCCAGTACTTC
CASSFSRAQETQYF
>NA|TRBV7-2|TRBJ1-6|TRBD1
TGTGCCAGCAGCTTAACAACAGGGGTGGATTCACCCCTCCACTTT
CASSLTTGVDSPLHF